This T cell receptor beta chain was identified in a study of breast tumors, draining lymph nodes, adjacent tissues. In its sample, this clonotype was seen a few times. The antigen remains undetermined. The lymph nodes were axillary draining lymph nodes from breast cancer patients. The V and J ends lost 5 bases and 0 bases respectively, with 17 bases between them. This CDR3 has 16 amino acids. Per the germline V gene, CDR1 is MDHEN and CDR2 is SYDVKM. Study-wide results and limits: Compared with lymph nodes, tumors were less diverse; compared with nontumor tissue, more.

One entry per CDR3 protein results from TCRdb running MiXCR on the multiplex PCR reads. The sample records approximately 190,000 distinct CDR3 sequences, approximately 30% being singletons. The J gene is TRBJ2-7, the V gene TRBV28; D possibly corresponds to TRBD1 (5 bases). This clonotype was sampled from a female donor with breast cancer. Some clones in this sample may be carry-over from other donors' samples. What was sequenced was axillary lymph node tissue. The CDR3 loop is CASSPPTMTASYEQYF. CDR3 DNA: TGTGCCAGCAGTCCGCCGACGATGACAGCCTCCTACGAGCAGTACTTC.